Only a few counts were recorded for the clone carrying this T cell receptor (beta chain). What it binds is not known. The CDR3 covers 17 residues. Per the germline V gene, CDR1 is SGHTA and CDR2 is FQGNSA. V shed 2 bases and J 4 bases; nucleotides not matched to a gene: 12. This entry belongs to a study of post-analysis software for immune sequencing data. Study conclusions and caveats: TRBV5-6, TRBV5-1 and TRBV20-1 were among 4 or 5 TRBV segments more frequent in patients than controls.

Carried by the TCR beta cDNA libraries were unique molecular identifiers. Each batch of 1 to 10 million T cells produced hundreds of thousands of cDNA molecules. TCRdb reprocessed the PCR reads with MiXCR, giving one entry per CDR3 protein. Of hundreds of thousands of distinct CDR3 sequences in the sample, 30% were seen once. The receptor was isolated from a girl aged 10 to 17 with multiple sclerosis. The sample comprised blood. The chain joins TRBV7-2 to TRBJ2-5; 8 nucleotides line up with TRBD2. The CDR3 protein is CASSLSPHSGGGETQYF. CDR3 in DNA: TGTGCCAGCAGCTTAAGCCCTCATTCCGGGGGGGGAGAGACCCAGTACTTC.